The entry that follows covers one TCR beta chain sequence. The antigen is not known. The record originates from a study of T cell repertoires in ileal Crohn's disease. General study results and limits: Sorted CD8 T cells held more high-frequency clones than CD4. All patients with clonality above 26.8% had endoscopic recurrence.

Trimming pared 11 bases from V and 4 bases from J, leaving 17 bases between. Per the germline V gene, CDR1 is MNHNS and CDR2 is SASEGT. The CDR3 extends over 13 amino acids. Data came from immunoSEQ multiplex PCR; TCRdb stores just in-frame clones and leaves some out. This table has 5,000 to 6,500 clones, around four fifths appearing once. Sequenced: ileal tissue. The gene calls are TRBV6-1 and TRBJ1-2; tentative D call: TRBD1 (6 bases). This TCR was sampled from an adult with Crohn's disease. The chain's CDR3 is CAAQGGASYGYTF. The DNA of the CDR3 is TGTGCCGCACAAGGGGGGGCGAGCTATGGCTACACCTTC.